This T cell receptor (beta chain) emerged from a study of patients and donors after allogeneic stem cell transplantation. The V end lost 5 bases, the J end lost 1 base, and 17 bases lay between the germline ends. This CDR3 has 16 amino acids. CDR1 and CDR2 (germline): SEHNR, FQNEAQ (reference sequence). One entry per CDR3 protein results from TCRdb running MiXCR on the RT-PCR reads. The table includes 400,000 to 500,000 distinct CDR3 sequences, 16% detected once. This receptor was identified in a human donor who was either an allogeneic HSCT recipient or a stem cell or donor lymphocyte infusion donor (not recorded which). It is not recorded whose cells these are; they may come from a transplant donor. The chain has TRBV7-9 and TRBJ1-1, with D possibly TRBD1 on 5 matching bases. Sequenced material: blood, either unsorted or a sorted T cell fraction (not recorded which). CDR3 protein: CASSPYPGGANTEAFF. For the CDR3, the DNA is TGTGCCAGCAGCCCATACCCTGGCGGGGCGAACACTGAAGCTTTCTTT.